A selection of T cell receptor beta chains follows, all from one sample in a study of shared clonotypes between healthy human individuals. The data were produced by immunoSEQ multiplex PCR, yet TCRdb's version contains in-frame clones alone and is incomplete. The sample holds around 750,000 clones, approximately 79% seen once. The sequencing input was memory CD4+ T cells sorted from blood. The receptors here all came from a woman aged 30 to 39 in good health. The CDR3 runs from the conserved cysteine through the conserved F or W. The order of the fields is V gene, J gene, CDR3 protein.

V gene: TRBV18; J gene: TRBJ1-1; CDR3 protein: CASSPDLWGAGAFF
V gene: TRBV2; J gene: TRBJ2-3; CDR3 protein: CASRQGSGTDTQYF
V gene: TRBV6-1; J gene: TRBJ1-1; CDR3 protein: CASSAGVMNTEAFF
V gene: TRBV9; J gene: TRBJ2-1; CDR3 protein: CASTVTSGSSYNEQFF
V gene: TRBV4-2; J gene: .; CDR3 protein: CASSQDVAGLAGVYEQYF
V gene: TRBV28; J gene: TRBJ2-5; CDR3 protein: CASTPGAVQETQYF
V gene: TRBV7-2; J gene: TRBJ1-2; CDR3 protein: CASSLRRQGSGYTF
V gene: TRBV2; J gene: TRBJ2-1; CDR3 protein: CASSGPMSYNEQFF
V gene: TRBV12-5; J gene: TRBJ2-3; CDR3 protein: CASGLGLADLDTQYF
V gene: TRBV28; J gene: TRBJ1-5; CDR3 protein: CASSSGQISNQPQHF
V gene: TRBV27; J gene: TRBJ2-7; CDR3 protein: CASSPTREPTYEQYF
V gene: TRBV10-3; J gene: TRBJ2-2; CDR3 protein: CAISLGDRANTGELFF
V gene: TRBV27; J gene: TRBJ2-3; CDR3 protein: CASSLSVGAFFLTDTQYF
V gene: TRBV2; J gene: TRBJ2-2; CDR3 protein: CASSENWGDRNTGELFF
V gene: TRBV28; J gene: TRBJ2-7; CDR3 protein: CASSLRLAGGLEQYF
V gene: TRBV6-4; J gene: TRBJ2-3; CDR3 protein: CASSDSTRGSDTQYF
V gene: TRBV7-9; J gene: TRBJ2-1; CDR3 protein: CASSLPHPLMEQFF
V gene: TRBV4-1; J gene: TRBJ2-5; CDR3 protein: CASSQEITGPQETQYF
V gene: TRBV4-1; J gene: TRBJ1-1; CDR3 protein: CASSHGGGKNTEAFF
V gene: TRBV15; J gene: TRBJ1-3; CDR3 protein: CATSGDRFSGNTIYF
V gene: TRBV10-3; J gene: TRBJ2-5; CDR3 protein: CAISELVNQETQYF
V gene: TRBV10-2; J gene: TRBJ1-5; CDR3 protein: CASGTGNQPQHF
V gene: TRBV7-2; J gene: TRBJ1-2; CDR3 protein: CASSGQGTGGYTF
V gene: TRBV7-2; J gene: TRBJ2-5; CDR3 protein: CASSAGLAGGKTQYF
V gene: TRBV7-9; J gene: TRBJ2-7; CDR3 protein: CASSTYRGVNEQYF
V gene: TRBV10-1; J gene: TRBJ1-5; CDR3 protein: CASSVDSQQPQHF
V gene: TRBV7-6; J gene: TRBJ2-1; CDR3 protein: CASSLGGTEQFF
V gene: TRBV7-9; J gene: TRBJ1-4; CDR3 protein: CASSLDVGRNEKLFF
V gene: TRBV23-1; J gene: TRBJ1-5; CDR3 protein: CASSHSKKTPIGDQPQHF
V gene: TRBV5-1; J gene: TRBJ2-7; CDR3 protein: CASSLDRGSGEQYF
V gene: TRBV4-1; J gene: TRBJ2-1; CDR3 protein: CASSQGILETYNEQFF
V gene: TRBV18; J gene: TRBJ2-7; CDR3 protein: CASAEGGYYEQYF
V gene: TRBV28; J gene: TRBJ2-7; CDR3 protein: CASSQPTRGRLEQYF
V gene: TRBV5-1; J gene: TRBJ1-4; CDR3 protein: CASSLDGAQEKLFF
V gene: TRBV10-3; J gene: TRBJ1-1; CDR3 protein: CAISESDRGLNTEAFF
V gene: TRBV28; J gene: TRBJ2-7; CDR3 protein: CASFADGAYEQYF
V gene: TRBV11-2; J gene: TRBJ1-1; CDR3 protein: CASSLARVSTEAFF
V gene: TRBV7-6; J gene: TRBJ2-3; CDR3 protein: CASSSAGRDGYTQYF
V gene: TRBV11-3; J gene: TRBJ2-3; CDR3 protein: CATPPRVIGDTQYF
V gene: TRBV19; J gene: TRBJ1-2; CDR3 protein: CASSDARLGGYTF
V gene: TRBV7-8; J gene: TRBJ2-2; CDR3 protein: CASSLRRELFF
V gene: TRBV30; J gene: TRBJ2-7; CDR3 protein: CAWSSLQETYEQYF
V gene: TRBV15; J gene: TRBJ2-5; CDR3 protein: CATSRDTDRARGTQYF
V gene: TRBV11-2; J gene: TRBJ2-2; CDR3 protein: CASSNQGPGELFF
V gene: TRBV19; J gene: TRBJ1-1; CDR3 protein: CATTGVWGTEAFF
V gene: TRBV28; J gene: TRBJ1-5; CDR3 protein: CASSFISSIRGKGQPQHF
V gene: TRBV5-1; J gene: TRBJ2-3; CDR3 protein: CASSLSWDSSTDTQYF
V gene: TRBV19; J gene: TRBJ2-6; CDR3 protein: CASSRSSVEANVLTF
V gene: TRBV7-7; J gene: TRBJ2-5; CDR3 protein: CASSLGRGQETQYF
V gene: TRBV7-3; J gene: TRBJ2-3; CDR3 protein: CASSALGTDTQYF
V gene: TRBV5-1; J gene: TRBJ2-1; CDR3 protein: CASSVTSAPYNEQFF
V gene: TRBV6-5; J gene: TRBJ1-2; CDR3 protein: CASSQGGDTYGYTF